This paragraph reports one T cell receptor (beta chain). Its antigen remains unknown. With V trimmed by 1 base and J by 1 base, 9 bases remained unmatched. The germline V gene has CDR1 SGHAT and CDR2 FQDESV (reference sequence). CDR3 length: 18 residues. TCRdb processed the 5' RACE reads anew with MiXCR; each CDR3 protein has one entry. The table shows some 760,000 distinct CDR3 sequences, with 18% occurring only once. This entry belongs to a study of identical twins. Study conclusions and caveats: Findings came from cross-sectional statistics, without long-term follow-up of donors.

The same data also contributed to another study, on T cells expressing NK-cell markers. That source notes: Dominance of the CD3+CD56-NKG2C+ fraction by these clonotypes also held in several donors.

Sequencing was carried out using PBMCs. The sequence came from a woman aged 18-29 years in good health. The chain joins TRBV11-1 to TRBJ2-5; 10 bases match TRBD2. The CDR3 protein is CASSLEFTSGVIQETQYF. In DNA form, the CDR3 reads TGTGCCAGCAGCTTAGAGTTCACTAGCGGGGTAATCCAAGAGACCCAGTACTTC. Full variable domain (rest looked up from reference TRBV11-1 and TRBJ2-5): EAEVAQSPRYKITEKSQAVAFWCDPISGHATLYWYRQILGQGPELLVQFQDESVVDDSQLPKDRFSAERLKGVDSTLKIQPAELGDSAMYLCASSLEFTSGVIQETQYFGPGTRLLVL.